This paragraph covers one TCR beta chain sequence. Its antigen is not known. This specimen comes from a study of radiotherapy plus CTLA-4 blockade in lung cancer. Notes on the study in general: An expansion of tumor-derived TCR clones occurred in blood after radiotherapy plus ipilimumab.

Trimming left V 0 bases short and J 5 bases short, with 22 bases between. The CDR3 consists of 18 residues. Germline-derived CDR1 and CDR2 are SGHVS and FQNEAQ. Profiling relied on immunoSEQ multiplex PCR, and the TCRdb table lists in-frame clones only, not all of them. The table includes roughly 30,000 clones, more than 75% detected once. The receptor's source is a human donor with non-small cell lung cancer who had stable disease on radiotherapy plus ipilimumab. The chain carries TRBV7-8 and TRBJ1-2; D possibly corresponds to TRBD1 (6 bases). The sample was peripheral blood, taken from a patient treated with radiotherapy plus ipilimumab. The CDR3 protein is CASSLATGTGGKVYGYTF. CDR3 sequence (DNA): TGTGCCAGCAGCTTAGCGACAGGAACTGGAGGAAAAGTGTATGGCTACACCTTC.